A single sample is the source of the 9 T cell receptor beta chains below, sequenced in a study of PD-L1 blockade in urothelial cancer. Time point described: pretreatment peripheral blood. Sequenced by immunoSEQ multiplex PCR; TCRdb stores in-frame clones only, minus some. The sample shows 84,000 or so clones, 85% of them seen only once. Sequenced here: PBMCs, sampled around atezolizumab (anti-PD-L1) treatment. The origin of the receptors is a man aged 60-69 years with urothelial cancer.

In nucleotides, the CDR3 is TGTGCCTGGGACTCCGGGACAGGGTCCAAGGGGTATGGCTACACCTTC. Encoded protein: CAWDSGTGSKGYGYTF. V and J are TRBV30 and TRBJ1-2; 9 positions match TRBD1. Germline V gene lookup returns CDR1 GTSNPN and CDR2 SVGIG (reference sequence). This CDR3 comprises 16 residues. The V and J ends lost 5 bases and 5 bases, in that order; junction bases with no gene match: 15.

This rearrangement joins TRBV9 to TRBJ2-4, with D maybe TRBD2 (5 bases). Trimming removed 3 bases at V and 7 bases at J, with 23 bases between. The germline V gene encodes CDR1 SGDLS and CDR2 YYNGEE. The CDR3 length is 17 residues. CDR3 coding DNA: TGTGCCAGCAGCGACCCCCAACCCGCCGGGATGTTGAACATTCAGTACTTC. It codes for CASSDPQPAGMLNIQYF. Full variable domain (remainder filled in from reference TRBV9 and TRBJ2-4): DSGVTQTPKHLITATGQRVTLRCSPRSGDLSVYWYQQSLDQGLQFLIQYYNGEERAKGNILERFSAQQFPDLHSELNLSSLELGDSALYFCASSDPQPAGMLNIQYFGAGTRLSVL.

This chain joins TRBV21-1 and TRBJ2-5; the table's D call TRBD1 went unverified against the DNA. TRBV21-1 is described as a pseudogene. This CDR3 is 13 amino acids long. The CDR3, as DNA: TGTGCCAGCACAAAAAGGGGCGAGGAGACCCAGTACTTC. This gives the protein CASTKRGEETQYF.

The chain combines TRBV6-4 with TRBJ2-7; D may be TRBD1 (6 bases). Trimming took off 0 bases at V and 12 bases at J, with 15 bases between the two ends. Germline-derived CDR1 and CDR2 are MRHNA and SNTAGT. This CDR3 has 13 amino acids. This CDR3 is CASSDSDRRSLYF. The CDR3 DNA reads as TGTGCCAGCAGTGACTCTGACAGGCGATCATTGTACTTC.

The rearrangement links TRBV14 to TRBJ2-3; D is ambiguous. This CDR3 region has 14 residues. Looked up from germline, CDR1 is SGHDN and CDR2 is FVKESK. V was pared by 0 bases and J by 11 bases, with 15 bases between. The CDR3 loop reads CASSQDLTVMRQYF. The DNA for the CDR3 is TGTGCCAGCAGCCAAGACCTAACAGTGATGAGGCAGTATTTT.

V is TRBV5-8 and J is TRBJ2-2; D is unclear. Germline assignment: CDR1 SGHTS and CDR2 YDEGEE. The V end was cut by 2 bases, the J end by 2 bases, with 19 bases between. The CDR3 runs 18 residues. The CDR3 spells CASSFIRSGQFNTGELFF. The CDR3 region has the DNA TGTGCCAGCAGCTTTATTAGGTCAGGCCAGTTTAACACCGGGGAGCTGTTTTTT.

The rearrangement uses TRBV5-4 and TRBJ2-1; TRBD1 agrees at 8 bases. Germline loops: CDR1 SGHNT, CDR2 YYREEE (reference sequence). V lost 0 bases to trimming and J lost 4 bases; unmatched junction nucleotides: 6. The CDR3 spans 16 residues. CDR3 nucleotides: TGTGCCAGCAGCTTGGGAGGGACAGGATTTTACAATGAGCAGTTCTTC. Residues: CASSLGGTGFYNEQFF.

The chain joins TRBV10-3 to TRBJ2-1, with 7 bases matching TRBD1. Germline V lookup: CDR1 ENHRY, CDR2 SYGVKD. The CDR3 covers 15 residues. The V segment lost 3 bases and the J segment 7 bases; nucleotides outside the gene matches: 9. The CDR3 sequence is CAISEVTGQSNEQFF. CDR3 sequence (DNA): TGTGCCATCAGTGAAGTTACGGGACAGTCGAATGAGCAGTTCTTC.

V is TRBV5-1 and J is TRBJ2-3, with D tentatively TRBD2 (6 bases). This CDR3 is built from 15 residues. V dropped 0 bases and J dropped 8 bases, with 16 bases sitting between them. CDR1 is SGHRS and CDR2 is YFSETQ in the germline V gene. The CDR3 loop is CASSLGLDDVGTQYF. CDR3 DNA sequence: TGCGCCAGCAGCTTGGGACTAGACGATGTGGGTACGCAGTATTTT.